This entry lists 10 T cell receptor beta chains sequenced from one sample in a study of cytomegalovirus exposure and HLA in healthy donors. Use of 60 Vbeta and 13 Jbeta primers characterized the PCR. Clones were read by immunoSEQ multiplex PCR, and TCRdb kept only the in-frame ones, dropping some. The sample gives some 190,000 clones, roughly 80% of which show up once; about 1.4% is in the top ten. Sequencing was done on a sample of PBMCs. The receptors stem from a girl between 10 and 17 years old in good health and CMV-seropositive.

The chain links TRBV5-1 to TRBJ2-1, with 7 bases identical to TRBD2. Germline lookup yields CDR1 SGHRS and CDR2 YFSETQ. The CDR3 has 14 residues. The V segment lost 4 bases and the J segment 3 bases; nucleotides outside the gene matches: 4. The CDR3: CASSGEGRYNEQFF. Here the CDR3 DNA reads TGCGCCAGCAGCGGGGAGGGCCGCTACAATGAGCAGTTCTTC.

This sequence joins TRBV4-1 and TRBJ2-7; D gene ambiguous. Per the germline V gene, CDR1 is MGHRA and CDR2 is YSYEKL. The CDR3 contains 12 residues. Deletions cut 4 bases from V and 3 bases from J, with 7 bases between. In nucleotides, the CDR3 is TGCGCCAGCAGCCGAGGCGACTACGAGCAGTACTTC. Its translation is CASSRGDYEQYF.

V usage is TRBV5-1 and J usage is TRBJ2-3; TRBD1 matches 7 bases. V was clipped by 4 bases and J by 0 bases; unmatched bases: 5. The CDR3 runs to 15 residues. Germline V gives CDR1 SGHRS, CDR2 YFSETQ. CDR3 loop: CASSDTDRSTDTQYF. DNA of the CDR3: TGCGCCAGCAGCGACACGGACAGGAGCACAGATACGCAGTATTTT.

The chain is built from TRBV19 and TRBJ1-2; D gene unclear. There are 11 residues in the CDR3. The germline CDR1 and CDR2 sequences are LNHDA and SQIVND (reference sequence). Trimming left V 10 bases short and J 1 base short, with 7 bases between. The CDR3 nucleotides are TGTGCCACCAGGATTAACTATGGCTACACCTTC. Its protein is CATRINYGYTF.

This rearrangement joins TRBV7-8 to TRBJ2-5; 11 nucleotides align to TRBD2. The CDR3 is made up of 20 amino acids. Germline loops: CDR1 SGHVS, CDR2 FQNEAQ. Germline trimming cut 7 bases from V and 2 bases from J; bases unmatched to any gene: 21. CDR3: CASNLLRLAGGRSRQETQYF. The CDR3 bases are TGTGCCAGCAACCTCCTACGTCTAGCGGGAGGCCGGTCGCGTCAAGAGACCCAGTACTTC. The full variable domain, rest sourced from reference TRBV7-8 and TRBJ2-5, is GAGVSQSPRYKVAKRGQDVALRCDPISGHVSLFWYQQALGQGPEFLTYFQNEAQLDKSGLPSDRFFAERPEGSVSTLKIQRTQQEDSAVYLCASNLLRLAGGRSRQETQYFGPGTRLLVL.

This rearrangement joins TRBV7-2 to TRBJ1-3; 9 nucleotides match TRBD1. The CDR3 consists of 14 residues. Germline-derived CDR1 and CDR2 are SGHTA and FQGNSA. With V trimmed by 5 bases and J by 13 bases, 12 bases remained unmatched. This CDR3 reads CASSRLPRGTGIYF. CDR3 sequence (DNA): TGTGCCAGCAGCCGGCTCCCACGCGGGACAGGGATATATTTT.

CDR3 amino acids: CASSLLEGGESISESNQPQHF. For the CDR3, the DNA is TGCGCCAGCAGTCTCCTTGAAGGGGGCGAGAGCATAAGTGAGAGCAATCAGCCCCAGCATTTT. The chain recombines TRBV23-1 with TRBJ1-5; TRBD1 agrees at 7 bases. TRBV23-1 is sorted into the ORF group, with uncertain function. The CDR3 totals 21 residues. J gave up 1 base and V 4 bases, and 22 bases lay outside the gene matches.

The chain links TRBV5-1 to TRBJ2-1; D is possibly TRBD2 (6 bases). Germline-derived CDR1 and CDR2 are SGHRS and YFSETQ. V was trimmed by 1 base and J by 0 bases, leaving 8 bases between them. The CDR3 runs 15 residues. The CDR3 loop is CASSLRRDSYNEQFF. The DNA of the CDR3 is TGCGCCAGCAGCTTGAGGCGGGACTCCTACAATGAGCAGTTCTTC.

The chain couples TRBV27 to TRBJ2-7; the match to TRBD1 covers 9 bases. The trim removed 6 bases at V and 6 bases at J, leaving 6 bases unmatched. Germline loops: CDR1 MNHEY, CDR2 SMNVEV (reference sequence). The CDR3 is made up of 13 amino acids. The CDR3 is CASRVGQGTEQYF. In nucleotides, the CDR3 is TGTGCCAGCAGGGTAGGACAGGGGACCGAGCAGTACTTC.

This rearrangement joins TRBV18 to TRBJ1-5; weak D call: TRBD1 (5 bases). This CDR3 region has 14 residues. The V gene's germline CDR1 is KGHSH and CDR2 LQKENI. V was cut by 4 bases and J by 4 bases, with 11 bases left in between. The CDR3 sequence is CASSRGRQNQPQHF. The CDR3 DNA follows: TGTGCCAGCTCACGTGGAAGACAGAATCAGCCCCAGCATTTT.